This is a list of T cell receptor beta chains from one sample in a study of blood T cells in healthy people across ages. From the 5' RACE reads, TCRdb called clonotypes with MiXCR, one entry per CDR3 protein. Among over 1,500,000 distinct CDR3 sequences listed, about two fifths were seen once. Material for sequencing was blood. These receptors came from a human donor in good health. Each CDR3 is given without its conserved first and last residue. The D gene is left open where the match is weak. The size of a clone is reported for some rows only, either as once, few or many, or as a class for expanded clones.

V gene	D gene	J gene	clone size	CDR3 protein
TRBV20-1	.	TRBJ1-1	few	SARDMRGLTMNTEAF
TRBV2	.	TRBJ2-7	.	ASTLLRVLY
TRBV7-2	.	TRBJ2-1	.	ASSLGRGEGAYNEQF
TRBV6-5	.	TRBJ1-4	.	ASKPGTTNEKLF
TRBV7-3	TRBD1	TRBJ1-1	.	ASSLTGQGVRGTEAF
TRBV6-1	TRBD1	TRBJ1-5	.	ASSEVGTGSRPQH
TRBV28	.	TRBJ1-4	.	ASGERTNEKLF
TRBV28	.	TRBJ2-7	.	ASSLMGQGKSYEQY
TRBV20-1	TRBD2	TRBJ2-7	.	SAQTFLAGGPKEYEQY
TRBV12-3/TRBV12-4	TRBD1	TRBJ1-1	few	ASIRGQGWTEAF
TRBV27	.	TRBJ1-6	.	ASSLYVLGGAALGSPLH
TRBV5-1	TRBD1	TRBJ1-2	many	ASSLEAGGGYT
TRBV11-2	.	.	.	ASSHQTDYEQY
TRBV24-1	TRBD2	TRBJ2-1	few	ATSDPLAGKSSYNERF
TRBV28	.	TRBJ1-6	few	ASNAAQGKSNSPLH
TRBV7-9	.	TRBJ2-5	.	ASSPGGWAQETQY
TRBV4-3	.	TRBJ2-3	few	TSSQDNTAVLTDTQY
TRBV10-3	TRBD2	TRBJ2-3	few	AISELGSGADTQY
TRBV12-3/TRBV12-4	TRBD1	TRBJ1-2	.	ASSWGDSGYT
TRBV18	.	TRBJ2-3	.	ASSPWQGDDDTQY
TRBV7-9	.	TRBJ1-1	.	ASSLLGGAVTEAF
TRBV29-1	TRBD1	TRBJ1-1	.	SVTGGNTEAF
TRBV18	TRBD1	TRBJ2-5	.	ASSPADRVVWETQY
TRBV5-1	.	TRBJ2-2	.	ASSLGQRGELF
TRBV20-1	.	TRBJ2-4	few	SAPITVGAKNIQY
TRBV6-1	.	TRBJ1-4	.	ASSLGATNEKRF
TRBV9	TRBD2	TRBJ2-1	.	ASSVEGSGGLEQF
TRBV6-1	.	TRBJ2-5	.	ASRPQPRGRETQY
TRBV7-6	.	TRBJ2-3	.	ASSFGTGSADTQY
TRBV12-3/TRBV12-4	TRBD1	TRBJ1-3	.	ASSRGQGSGNTIY
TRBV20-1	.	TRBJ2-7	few	SATTAYEQY
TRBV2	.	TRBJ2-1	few	ASSEMGGVQF
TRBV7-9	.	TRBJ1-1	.	ASSSRTGIEAF
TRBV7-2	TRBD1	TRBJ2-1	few	ASSVSRTGILNEQF
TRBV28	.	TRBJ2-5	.	ASSFAGIAGQQQETQY
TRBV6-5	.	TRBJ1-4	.	ASSYSRPLEKLF
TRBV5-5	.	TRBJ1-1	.	ASVGQRNTEAF
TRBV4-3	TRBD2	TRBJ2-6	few	ASSQGERGSGANVLT
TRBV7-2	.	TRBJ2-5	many	ASSLEGDWETQY
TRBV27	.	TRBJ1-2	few	ASSLSVGPYGYT
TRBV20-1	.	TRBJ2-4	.	SASSLLIAKNIQY
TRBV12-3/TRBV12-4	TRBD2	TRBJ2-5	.	ASTWGGQETQY
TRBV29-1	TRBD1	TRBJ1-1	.	SVEGQEGTEAF
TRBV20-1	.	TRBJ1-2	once	SARDLRSNHGYT
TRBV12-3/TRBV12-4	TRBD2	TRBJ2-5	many	ASSVRLAGEETQY
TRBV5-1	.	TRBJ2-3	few	ASSLPVATVSTDTQY
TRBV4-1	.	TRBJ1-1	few	ASSQLGLNTEAF
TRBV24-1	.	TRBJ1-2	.	ATSDWPNNYGYT
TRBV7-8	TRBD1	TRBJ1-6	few	ASSTRDRESPLH
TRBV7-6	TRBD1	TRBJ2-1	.	ASSTGTGGVQF